This record concerns one TCR beta chain sequence. The data belong to a study of blood T cell repertoires in COVID-19. Authors' analysis steps: Reference gene primer amplification gave estimated nucleated cell counts. This table comes from immunoSEQ multiplex PCR, and its TCRdb copy is limited to in-frame clones, with some not included. V, J and clone size are taken as reported in that table, and D and trimming were inferred from the DNA itself. The sample includes roughly 70,000 clones, more than 80% of them seen just once. Germline lookup yields CDR1 PRHDT and CDR2 FYEKMQ (reference sequence). The CDR3 has 14 amino acids. Trimming removed 2 bases from V and 6 bases from J, with 11 bases in between.

Sequenced input: peripheral blood. The sequence was obtained from a woman older than 75 with active COVID-19. The V call is TRBV13, the J call TRBJ2-1; maybe TRBD1 (6 bases). CDR3 in amino acids: CASSLRAGVNEQFF. CDR3 sequence (DNA): TGTGCCAGCAGCTTAAGGGCAGGGGTCAATGAGCAGTTCTTC.